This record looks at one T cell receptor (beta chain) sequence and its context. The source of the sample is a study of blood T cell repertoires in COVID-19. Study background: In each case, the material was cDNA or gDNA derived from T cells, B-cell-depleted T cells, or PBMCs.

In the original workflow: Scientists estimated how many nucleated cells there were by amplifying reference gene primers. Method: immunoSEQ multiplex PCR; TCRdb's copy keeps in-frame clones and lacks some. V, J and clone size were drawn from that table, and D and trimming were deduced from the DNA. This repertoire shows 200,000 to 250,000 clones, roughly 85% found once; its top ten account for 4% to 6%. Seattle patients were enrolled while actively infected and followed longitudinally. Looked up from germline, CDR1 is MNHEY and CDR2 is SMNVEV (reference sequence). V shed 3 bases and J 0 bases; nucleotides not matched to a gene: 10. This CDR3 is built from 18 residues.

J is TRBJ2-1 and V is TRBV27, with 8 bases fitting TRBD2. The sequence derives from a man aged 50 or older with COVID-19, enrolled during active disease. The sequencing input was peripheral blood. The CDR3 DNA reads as TGTGCCAGCAGTTTCTCCTGGACTAGCTTGAGCTCCTACAATGAGCAGTTCTTC. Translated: CASSFSWTSLSSYNEQFF.